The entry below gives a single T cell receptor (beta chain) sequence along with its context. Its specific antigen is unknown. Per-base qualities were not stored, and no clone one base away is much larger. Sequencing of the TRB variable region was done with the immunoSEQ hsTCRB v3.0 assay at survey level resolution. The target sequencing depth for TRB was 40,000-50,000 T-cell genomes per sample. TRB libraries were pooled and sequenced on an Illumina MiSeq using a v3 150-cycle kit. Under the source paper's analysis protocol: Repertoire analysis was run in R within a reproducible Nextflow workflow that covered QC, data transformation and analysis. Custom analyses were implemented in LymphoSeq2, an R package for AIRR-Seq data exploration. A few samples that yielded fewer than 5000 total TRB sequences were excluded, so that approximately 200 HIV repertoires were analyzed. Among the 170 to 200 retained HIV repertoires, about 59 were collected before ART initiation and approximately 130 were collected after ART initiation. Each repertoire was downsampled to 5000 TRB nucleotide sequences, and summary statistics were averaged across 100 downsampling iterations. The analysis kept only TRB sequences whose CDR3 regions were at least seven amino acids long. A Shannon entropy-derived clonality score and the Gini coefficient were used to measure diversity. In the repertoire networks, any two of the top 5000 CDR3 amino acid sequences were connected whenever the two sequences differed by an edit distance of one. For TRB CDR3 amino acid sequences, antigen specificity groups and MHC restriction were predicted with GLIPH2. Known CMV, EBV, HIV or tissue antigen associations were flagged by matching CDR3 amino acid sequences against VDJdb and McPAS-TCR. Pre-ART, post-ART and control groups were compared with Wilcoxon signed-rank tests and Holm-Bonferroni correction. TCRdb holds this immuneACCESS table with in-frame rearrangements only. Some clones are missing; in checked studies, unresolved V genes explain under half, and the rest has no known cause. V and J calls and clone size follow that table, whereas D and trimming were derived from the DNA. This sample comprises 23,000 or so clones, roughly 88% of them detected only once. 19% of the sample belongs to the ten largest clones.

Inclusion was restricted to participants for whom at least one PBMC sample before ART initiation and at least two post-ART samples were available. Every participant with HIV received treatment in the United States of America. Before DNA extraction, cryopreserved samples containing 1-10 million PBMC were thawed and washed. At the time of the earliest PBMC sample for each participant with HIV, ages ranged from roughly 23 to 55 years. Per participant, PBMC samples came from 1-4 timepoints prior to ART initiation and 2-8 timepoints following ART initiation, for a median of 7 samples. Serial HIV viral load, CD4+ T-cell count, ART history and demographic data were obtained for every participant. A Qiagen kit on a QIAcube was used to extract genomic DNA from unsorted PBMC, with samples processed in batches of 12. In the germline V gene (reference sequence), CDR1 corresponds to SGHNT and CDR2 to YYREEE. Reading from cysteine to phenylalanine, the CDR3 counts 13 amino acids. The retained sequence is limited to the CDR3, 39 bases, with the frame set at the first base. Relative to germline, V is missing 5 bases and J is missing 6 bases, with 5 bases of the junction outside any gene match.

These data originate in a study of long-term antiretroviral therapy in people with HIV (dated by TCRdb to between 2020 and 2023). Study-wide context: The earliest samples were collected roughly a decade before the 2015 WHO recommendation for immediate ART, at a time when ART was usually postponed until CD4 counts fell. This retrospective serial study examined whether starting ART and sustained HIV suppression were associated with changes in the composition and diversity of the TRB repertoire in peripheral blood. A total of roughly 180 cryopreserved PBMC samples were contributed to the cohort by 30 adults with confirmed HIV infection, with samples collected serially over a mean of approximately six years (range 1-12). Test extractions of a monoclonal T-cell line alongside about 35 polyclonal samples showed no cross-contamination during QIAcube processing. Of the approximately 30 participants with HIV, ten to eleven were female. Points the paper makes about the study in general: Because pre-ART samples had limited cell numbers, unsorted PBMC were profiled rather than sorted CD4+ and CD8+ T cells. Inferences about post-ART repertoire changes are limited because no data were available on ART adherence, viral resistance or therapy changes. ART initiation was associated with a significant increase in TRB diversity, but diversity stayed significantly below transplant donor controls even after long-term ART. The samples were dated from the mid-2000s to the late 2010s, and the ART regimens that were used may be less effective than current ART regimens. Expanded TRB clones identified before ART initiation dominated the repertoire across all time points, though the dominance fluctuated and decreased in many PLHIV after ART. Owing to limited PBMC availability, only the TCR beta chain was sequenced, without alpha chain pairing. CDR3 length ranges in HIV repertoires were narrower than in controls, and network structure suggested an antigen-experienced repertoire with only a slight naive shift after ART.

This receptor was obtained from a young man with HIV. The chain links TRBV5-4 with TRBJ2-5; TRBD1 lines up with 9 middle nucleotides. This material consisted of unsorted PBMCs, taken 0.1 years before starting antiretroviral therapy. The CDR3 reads CASRGGQGKTQYF. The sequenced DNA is TGTGCCAGCAGGGGGGGACAGGGAAAGACCCAGTACTTC. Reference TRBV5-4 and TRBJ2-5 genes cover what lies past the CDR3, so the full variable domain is ETGVTQSPTHLIKTRGQQVTLRCSSQSGHNTVSWYQQALGQGPQFIFQYYREEENGRGNFPPRFSGLQFPNYSSELNVNALELDDSALYLCASRGGQGKTQYFGPGTRLLVL.